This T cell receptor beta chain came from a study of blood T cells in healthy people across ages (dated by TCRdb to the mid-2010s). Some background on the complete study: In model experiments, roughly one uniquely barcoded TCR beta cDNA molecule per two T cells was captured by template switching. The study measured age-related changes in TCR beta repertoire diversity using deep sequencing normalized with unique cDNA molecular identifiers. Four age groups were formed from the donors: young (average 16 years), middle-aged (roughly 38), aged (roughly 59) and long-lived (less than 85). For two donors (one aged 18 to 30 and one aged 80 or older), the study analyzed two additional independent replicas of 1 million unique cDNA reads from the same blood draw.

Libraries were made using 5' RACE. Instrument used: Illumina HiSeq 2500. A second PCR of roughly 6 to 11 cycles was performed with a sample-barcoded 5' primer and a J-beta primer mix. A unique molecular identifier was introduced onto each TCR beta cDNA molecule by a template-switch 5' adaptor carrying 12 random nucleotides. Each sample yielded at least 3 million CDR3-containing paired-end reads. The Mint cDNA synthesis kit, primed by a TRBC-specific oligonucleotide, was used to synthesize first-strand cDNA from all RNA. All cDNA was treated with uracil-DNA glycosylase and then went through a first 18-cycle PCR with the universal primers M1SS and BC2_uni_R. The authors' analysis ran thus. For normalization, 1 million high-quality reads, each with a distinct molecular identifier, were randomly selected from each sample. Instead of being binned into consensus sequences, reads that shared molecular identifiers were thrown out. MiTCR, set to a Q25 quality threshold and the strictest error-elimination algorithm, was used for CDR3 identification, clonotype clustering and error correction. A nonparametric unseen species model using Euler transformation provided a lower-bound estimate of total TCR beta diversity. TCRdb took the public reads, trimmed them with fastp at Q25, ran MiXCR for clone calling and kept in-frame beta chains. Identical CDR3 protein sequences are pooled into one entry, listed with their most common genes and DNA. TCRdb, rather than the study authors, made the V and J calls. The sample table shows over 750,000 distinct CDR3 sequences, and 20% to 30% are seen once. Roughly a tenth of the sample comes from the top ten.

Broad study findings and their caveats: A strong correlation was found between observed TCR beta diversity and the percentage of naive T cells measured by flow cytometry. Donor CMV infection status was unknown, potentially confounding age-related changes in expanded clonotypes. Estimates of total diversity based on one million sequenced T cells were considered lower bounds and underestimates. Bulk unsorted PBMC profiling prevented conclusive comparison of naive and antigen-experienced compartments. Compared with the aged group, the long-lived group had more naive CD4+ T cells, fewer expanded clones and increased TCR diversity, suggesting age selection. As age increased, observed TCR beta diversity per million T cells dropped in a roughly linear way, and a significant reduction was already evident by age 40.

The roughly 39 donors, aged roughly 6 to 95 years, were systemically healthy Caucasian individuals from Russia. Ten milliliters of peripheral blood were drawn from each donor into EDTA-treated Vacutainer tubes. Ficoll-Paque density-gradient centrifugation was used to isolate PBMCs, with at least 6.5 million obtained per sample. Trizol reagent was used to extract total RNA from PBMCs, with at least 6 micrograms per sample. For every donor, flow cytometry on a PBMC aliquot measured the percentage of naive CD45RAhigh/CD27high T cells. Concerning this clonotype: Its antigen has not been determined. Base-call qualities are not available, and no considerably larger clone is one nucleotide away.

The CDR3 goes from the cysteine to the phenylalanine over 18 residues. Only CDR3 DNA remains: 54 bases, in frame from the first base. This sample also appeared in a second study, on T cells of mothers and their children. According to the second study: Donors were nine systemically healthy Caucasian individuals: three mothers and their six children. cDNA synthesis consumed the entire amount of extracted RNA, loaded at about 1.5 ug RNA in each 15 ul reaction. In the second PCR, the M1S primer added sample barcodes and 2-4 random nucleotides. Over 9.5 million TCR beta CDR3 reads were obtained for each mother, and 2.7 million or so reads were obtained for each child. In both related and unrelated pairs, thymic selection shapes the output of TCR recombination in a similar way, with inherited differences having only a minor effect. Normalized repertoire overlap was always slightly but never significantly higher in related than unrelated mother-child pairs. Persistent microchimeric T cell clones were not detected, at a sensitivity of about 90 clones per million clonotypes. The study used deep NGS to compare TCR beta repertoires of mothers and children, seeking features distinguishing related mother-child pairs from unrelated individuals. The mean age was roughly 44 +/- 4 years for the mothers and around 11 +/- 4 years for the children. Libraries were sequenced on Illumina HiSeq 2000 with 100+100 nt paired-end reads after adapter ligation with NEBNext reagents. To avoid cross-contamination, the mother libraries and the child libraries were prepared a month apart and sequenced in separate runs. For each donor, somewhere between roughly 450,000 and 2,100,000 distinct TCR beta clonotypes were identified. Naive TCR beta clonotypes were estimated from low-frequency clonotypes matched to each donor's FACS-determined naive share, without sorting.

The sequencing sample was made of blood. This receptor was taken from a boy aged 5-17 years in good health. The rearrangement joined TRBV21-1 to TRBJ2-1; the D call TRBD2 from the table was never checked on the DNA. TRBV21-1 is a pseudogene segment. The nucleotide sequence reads TGTGCCAGCAGCAAAGTCAGGCCTAGCGGGAGGCCCTACAATGAGCAGTTCTTC. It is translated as CASSKVRPSGRPYNEQFF.